What follows is one T cell receptor (beta chain) and its context. These data come from a study of shared clonotypes between healthy human individuals. Germline loops: CDR1 SEHNR, CDR2 FQNEAQ (reference sequence). V dropped 4 bases and J dropped 4 bases, with 17 bases sitting between them. The CDR3 length is 15 residues. Positive CCR7 selection of CD45RO-negative cells yielded the naive CD8 cells, and terminally differentiated effector memory CD45RA+ cells were excluded. The method was immunoSEQ multiplex PCR; TCRdb's version includes in-frame clones alone and lacks a portion of them. The sample records 700,000 to 950,000 clones, about 96% being singletons.

The material sequenced was naive CD8+ T cells sorted from blood. This clonotype originated in a man under 40 in good health. The V call is TRBV7-9, the J call TRBJ2-7, with D possibly being TRBD1 or TRBD2 (5 bases each). The CDR3 region is CASSSPGAAEYEQYF. For the CDR3, the DNA is TGTGCCAGCAGCTCACCCGGGGCTGCTGAGTACGAGCAGTACTTC.